A selection of T cell receptor beta chains follows, all from one sample in a study of vaccination and CD4 T cells after COVID-19. Their specific antigens are unknown. MiXCR, run by TCRdb on the PCR reads, gives a single entry per CDR3 protein. The sample shows 10,000 to 15,000 distinct CDR3 sequences, roughly 74% of them seen only once. The sample consisted of CD4+ T cells from blood, cultured in vitro. These receptors came from a human donor who had recovered from COVID-19. The conserved cysteine and the conserved F or W are not part of the CDR3 here.

length: 11
V: TRBV6-1
J: TRBJ1-2
CDR3: ASRATASYGYT

length: 15
V: TRBV4-1
J: TRBJ1-1
CDR3: ASSQGRAMGRETEAF

length: 11
V: TRBV2
J: TRBJ1-1
CDR3: ASIKNVDREAF

length: 13
V: TRBV27
J: TRBJ1-6
CDR3: ASSQRQGPNSPLH

length: 12
V: TRBV5-1
J: TRBJ2-5
CDR3: ASSPVTSRETQY

length: 12
V: TRBV7-2
J: TRBJ1-2
CDR3: ASSTPGKVHGYT

length: 14
V: TRBV7-2
J: TRBJ2-3
CDR3: ASQTVAGGRGDTQY

length: 13
V: TRBV20-1
J: TRBJ1-6
CDR3: SARQGDRDNSPLH

length: 13
V: TRBV19
J: TRBJ2-3
CDR3: ASSIKRGATDTQY

length: 13
V: TRBV24-1
J: TRBJ1-5
CDR3: ATSPSHGSNQPQH

length: 14
V: TRBV6-1
J: TRBJ1-6
CDR3: ASTKWRGTGASPLH

length: 12
V: TRBV7-9
J: TRBJ2-3
CDR3: ASSSAGSTDTQY

length: 11
V: TRBV2
J: TRBJ2-7
CDR3: ASSVSSTYEQY

length: 9
V: TRBV24-1
J: TRBJ1-2
CDR3: ATSRGSGYT

length: 11
V: TRBV7-9
J: TRBJ2-5
CDR3: ASSRGHGETQY

length: 13
V: TRBV20-1
J: TRBJ1-4
CDR3: SASRGPQQGEKLF

length: 13
V: TRBV9
J: TRBJ2-5
CDR3: ASSPRQASQETQY

length: 11
V: TRBV6-1
J: TRBJ1-6
CDR3: AASGRVNSPLH

length: 12
V: TRBV20-1
J: TRBJ2-7
CDR3: SARYSGRIDEQY

length: 13
V: TRBV7-8
J: TRBJ1-5
CDR3: ASSLEGRSNQPQH

length: 18
V: TRBV15
J: TRBJ2-7
CDR3: ATSRDRDNLPGQATYEQY

length: 14
V: TRBV20-1
J: TRBJ1-1
CDR3: RVRPRGRDRDTEAF

length: 14
V: TRBV7-8
J: TRBJ1-1
CDR3: ASSPRPGGTNTEAF

length: 15
V: TRBV7-9
J: TRBJ1-6
CDR3: ASSLVAGHGGFSPLH

length: 14
V: TRBV24-1
J: TRBJ2-5
CDR3: ATSAGSGLALETQY